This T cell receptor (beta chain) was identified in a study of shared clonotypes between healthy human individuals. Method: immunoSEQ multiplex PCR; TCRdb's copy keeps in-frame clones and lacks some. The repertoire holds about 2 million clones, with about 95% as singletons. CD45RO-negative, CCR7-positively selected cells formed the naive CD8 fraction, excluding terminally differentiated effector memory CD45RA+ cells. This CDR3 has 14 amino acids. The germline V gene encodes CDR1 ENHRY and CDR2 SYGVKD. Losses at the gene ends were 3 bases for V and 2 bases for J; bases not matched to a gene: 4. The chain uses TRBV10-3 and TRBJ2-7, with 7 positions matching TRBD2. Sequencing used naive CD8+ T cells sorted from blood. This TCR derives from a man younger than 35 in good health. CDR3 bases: TGTGCCATCAGTGACGCGGGAGTGACCTACGAGCAGTACTTC. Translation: CAISDAGVTYEQYF.